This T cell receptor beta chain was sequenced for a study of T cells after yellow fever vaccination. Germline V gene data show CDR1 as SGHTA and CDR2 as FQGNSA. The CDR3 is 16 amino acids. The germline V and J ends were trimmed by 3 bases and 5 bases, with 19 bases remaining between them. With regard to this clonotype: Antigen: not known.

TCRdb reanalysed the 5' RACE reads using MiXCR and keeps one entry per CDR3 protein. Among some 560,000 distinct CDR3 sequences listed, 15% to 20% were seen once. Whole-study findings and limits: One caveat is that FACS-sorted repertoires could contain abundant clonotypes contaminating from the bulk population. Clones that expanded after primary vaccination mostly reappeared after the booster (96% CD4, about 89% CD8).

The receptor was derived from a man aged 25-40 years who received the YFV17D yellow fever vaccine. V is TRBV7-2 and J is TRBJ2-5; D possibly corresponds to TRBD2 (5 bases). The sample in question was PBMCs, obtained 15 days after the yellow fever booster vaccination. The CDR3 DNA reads TGTGCCAGCAGCTTCGGACTCATGGTTGGTGGGGAGACCCAGTACTTC. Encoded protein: CASSFGLMVGGETQYF.